What follows are 6 T cell receptor beta chains derived from one specimen sequenced in a study of T cell responses to AZD1222 COVID-19 vaccine. Clones were sequenced by immunoSEQ multiplex PCR, and TCRdb holds only the in-frame ones, with some missing. The sample holds some 120,000 clones, approximately 83% seen once. The starting material was peripheral blood, obtained on day 0 of AZD1222 vaccination. These receptors originate from an adult in good health.

The chain employs TRBV28 and TRBJ1-5, with unresolved D. The CDR3 extends over 11 amino acids. Looked up from germline, CDR1 is MDHEN and CDR2 is SYDVKM. Trimming left V 4 bases short and J 3 bases short, with 1 base between. The DNA of the CDR3 is TGTGCCAGCAGTTACAATCAGCCCCAGCATTTT. It yields the protein CASSYNQPQHF.

V gene TRBV5-1 combines with J gene TRBJ2-5; D might be TRBD2 (6 bases). Between the trimmed V and J ends, which lost 2 bases and 4 bases, there was a span of 15 bases. Germline lookup yields CDR1 SGHRS and CDR2 YFSETQ. The CDR3 is 15 residues long. The CDR3 bases are TGCGCCAGCAGCTTCGGGACGGTGGGGGGAGAGACCCAGTACTTC. This codes for CASSFGTVGGETQYF.

This clone was observed many times. The chain employs TRBV6-1 and TRBJ1-1; D perhaps matches TRBD1 (5 bases). Between the trimmed V and J ends, which lost 2 bases and 4 bases, there was a span of 11 bases. Germline V CDR1 and CDR2: MNHNS, SASEGT. The CDR3 spans 14 residues. CDR3: CASSETGEVTEAFF. The CDR3, as DNA: TGTGCCAGCAGTGAAACAGGAGAGGTCACTGAAGCTTTCTTT.

The chain joins TRBV11-2 to TRBJ1-1; TRBD1 is a possible D gene (6 bases). Trimming left V 5 bases short and J 11 bases short, with 15 bases between. The CDR3 sequence is 12 residues long. The germline CDR1 and CDR2 sequences are SGHAT and FQNNGV. CDR3 nucleotide sequence: TGTGCCAGCAGCGCGGAAGGTCAGGGGGCTTTCTTT. This translates into CASSAEGQGAFF.

The J gene is TRBJ1-5, the V gene TRBV2, with D uncertain. V shed 8 bases and J shed 4 bases, with 6 bases lying between them. The CDR3 length is 11 residues. Germline V lookup: CDR1 SNHLY, CDR2 FYNNEI. CDR3 region: CASGENQPQHF. The CDR3 nucleotides read TGTGCCAGCGGGGAAAATCAGCCCCAGCATTTT.

This clone showed up just a few times. The chain uses TRBV7-2 and TRBJ1-4, with D unclear. V was pared by 2 bases and J by 8 bases, with 9 bases between. Per germline, CDR1 SGHTA and CDR2 FQGNSA. CDR3 length: 13 residues. CDR3 amino acids: CASSLRVEEKLFF. The DNA for the CDR3 is TGTGCCAGCAGCTTACGGGTAGAGGAAAAACTGTTTTTT.